This T cell receptor beta chain was sequenced for a study of CD8 T cells in ankylosing spondylitis. Study results and caveats: Existing reports had already noted some motif variants in reactive arthritis synovial fluid and blood. Ankylosing spondylitis blood appeared to be characterized by a TCR beta motif of several highly homologous variants.

From germline, CDR1 is SGHVS and CDR2 FNYEAQ. With 5 bases removed from V and 4 bases from J, the gap between germline ends came to 9 bases. This CDR3 region has 13 residues. Quantitative 5'-RACE was performed with molecular barcodes, and it yielded the TCR beta libraries. MiXCR, run by TCRdb on the 5' RACE reads, gives a single entry per CDR3 protein. The table shows about 220,000 distinct CDR3 sequences, with about 16% occurring only once. This clonotype showed up just a few times. Its antigen is still unknown. V is TRBV7-6 and J is TRBJ1-5; no firm D call. Sequenced input: blood, either unsorted or a sorted T cell fraction (not recorded which). This TCR came from a male donor with ankylosing spondylitis. The CDR3 region is CASSPEVNQPQHF. CDR3 nucleotides: TGTGCCAGCAGCCCGGAGGTGAATCAGCCCCAGCATTTT.